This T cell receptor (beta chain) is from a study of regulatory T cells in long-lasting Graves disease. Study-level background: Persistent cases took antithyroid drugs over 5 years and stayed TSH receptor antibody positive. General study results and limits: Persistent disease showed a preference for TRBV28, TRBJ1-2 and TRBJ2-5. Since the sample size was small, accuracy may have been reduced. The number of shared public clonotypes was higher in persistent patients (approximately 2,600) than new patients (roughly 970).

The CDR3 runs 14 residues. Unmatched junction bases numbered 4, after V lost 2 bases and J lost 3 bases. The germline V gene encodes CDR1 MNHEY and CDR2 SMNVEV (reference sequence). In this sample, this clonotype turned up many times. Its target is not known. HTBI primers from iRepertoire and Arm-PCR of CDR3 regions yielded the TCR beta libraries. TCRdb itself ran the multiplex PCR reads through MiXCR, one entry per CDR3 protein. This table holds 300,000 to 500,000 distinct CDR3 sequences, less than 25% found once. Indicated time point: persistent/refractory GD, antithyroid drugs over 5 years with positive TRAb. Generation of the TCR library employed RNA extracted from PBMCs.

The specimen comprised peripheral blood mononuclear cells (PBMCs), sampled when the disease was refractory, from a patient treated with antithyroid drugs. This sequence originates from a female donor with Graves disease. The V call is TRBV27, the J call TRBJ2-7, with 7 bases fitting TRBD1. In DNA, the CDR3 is TGTGCCAGCAGTTTAGACAGGGCTAACTACGAGCAGTACTTC. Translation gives CASSLDRANYEQYF.